These 13 T cell receptor beta chains were sequenced from one sample in a study of Graves' ophthalmopathy and Graves' hyperthyroidism. Using RNA transcripts, the TCR beta CDR3 regions were amplified. HTBI primers were used in a first-round RT-PCR, which preceded a second-round multiplex PCR. TCRdb passed the multiplex PCR reads through MiXCR, listing each CDR3 protein once. The repertoire holds about 740,000 distinct CDR3 sequences, 35% to 50% seen once, with 35% to 55% in the top ten. The sequencing input was peripheral blood. Source of these receptors: an adult man with Graves' ophthalmopathy.

In its sample, this clonotype was seen a few times. The chain is built from TRBV5-6 and TRBJ1-5; 8 nucleotides agree with TRBD1. Germline trimming cut 0 bases from V and 4 bases from J; bases unmatched to any gene: 6. CDR3 length equals 16 residues. Germline values: CDR1 SGHDT, CDR2 YYEEEE. The CDR3 loop reads CASSLAGDRWNQPQHF. The CDR3 DNA follows: TGTGCCAGCAGCTTGGCGGGGGACAGGTGGAATCAGCCCCAGCATTTT.

In this sample, this clonotype turned up a few times. The chain links TRBV20-1 to TRBJ2-7; D perhaps matches TRBD2 (6 bases). The V and J ends lost 0 bases and 3 bases respectively, with 12 bases between them. Germline loops: CDR1 DFQATT, CDR2 SNEGSKA (reference sequence). The CDR3 sequence is 14 residues long. DNA of the CDR3: TGCAGTGCTAGAGATAGAAGACTAGACTACGAGCAGTACTTC. Translation gives CSARDRRLDYEQYF.

About this clonotype itself: This may be a read error, as it is one base from a much larger clone. The gene calls are TRBV29-1 and TRBJ1-1, with 8 positions matching TRBD1. The CDR3 loop spans 13 amino acids. The germline CDR1 and CDR2 sequences are SQVTM and ANQGSEA. CDR3 coding DNA: TGCAGCGTCGGGACAGGCACGAACGCTGAAGCTTTCTTT. Translation gives CSVGTGTNAEAFF.

Ten or more counts support this clonotype. V usage is TRBV10-2 and J usage is TRBJ2-2, with 10 bases that match TRBD2. V lost 6 bases and J lost 6; bases outside the gene matches: 4. The CDR3 runs to 14 residues. Germline loops: CDR1 WSHSY, CDR2 SAAADI. As DNA, the CDR3 is TGCGCCAGCAGCGTAGCGGGAGGCGCCGGGGAGCTGTTTTTT. Translating gives CASSVAGGAGELFF.

The genes are TRBV2 and TRBJ2-2; 7 bases map to TRBD1. From germline, CDR1 is SNHLY and CDR2 FYNNEI. With 4 bases clipped from V and 4 bases from J, the junction kept 3 bases outside the gene matches. The CDR3 consists of 14 residues. CDR3 coding DNA: TGTGCCAGCAGTGTAGACAGGGCCACCGGGGAGCTGTTTTTT. It is translated as CASSVDRATGELFF.

This clonotype was detected only a few times. The chain uses TRBV9 and TRBJ2-2; D unresolved. V lost 2 bases to trimming and J lost 6 bases, with 20 bases between them. The CDR3 extends over 17 amino acids. Germline CDR1 reads SGDLS; CDR2 reads YYNGEE. The CDR3 region has the DNA TGTGCCAGCAGCGTCCCCAGCCAGATAACAGTGGCCGGGGAGCTGTTTTTT. Amino acid sequence: CASSVPSQITVAGELFF.

V gene TRBV7-9 combines with J gene TRBJ2-7; 13 bases align to TRBD2. CDR3 length equals 17 residues. Germline CDR1 and CDR2: SEHNR and FQNEAQ (reference sequence). Unmatched junction bases numbered 5, after V lost 1 base and J lost 2 bases. CDR3 DNA sequence: TGTGCCAGCAGCTTAGGGACTAGCGGGAGAGGGACCTACGAGCAGTACTTC. Translated, it gives CASSLGTSGRGTYEQYF.

The chain recombines TRBV25-1 with TRBJ1-2; 7 bases are a match to TRBD1. V dropped 8 bases and J dropped 4; count of bases not matched to a gene: 4. Looked up from germline, CDR1 is MGHDK and CDR2 is SYGVNS. The CDR3 contains 12 residues. The CDR3 reads CASLTGFYGYTF. The CDR3 region has the DNA TGTGCCAGCCTGACAGGGTTCTATGGCTACACCTTC.

This clonotype has a handful of counts. This chain joins TRBV6-1 and TRBJ1-1; a possible D gene is TRBD1 (5 bases). Trimming took 6 bases from V and 13 from J, leaving 18 bases between them. This CDR3 has 12 amino acids. In germline, CDR1 is MNHNS, CDR2 SASEGT. The CDR3 DNA sequence: TGTGCCAGCAGGGACCCCGGGACTGGAGGTTTCTTT. This gives the protein CASRDPGTGGFF.

The V gene is TRBV25-1, the J gene TRBJ1-1, with 8 bases lining up with TRBD1. CDR1 and CDR2 from the germline V gene are MGHDK and SYGVNS. J was trimmed by 1 base and V by 6 bases; bases with no gene match: 7. The CDR3 covers 15 residues. The CDR3 loop is CASSKNRGWNTEAFF. Here the CDR3 DNA reads TGTGCCAGCAGCAAAAACAGGGGGTGGAACACTGAAGCTTTCTTT. Together with reference TRBV25-1 and TRBJ1-1, the CDR3 gives the full variable domain: EADIYQTPRYLVIGTGKKITLECSQTMGHDKMYWYQQDPGMELHLIHYSYGVNSTEKGDLSSESTVSRIRTEHFPLTLESARPSHTSQYLCASSKNRGWNTEAFFGQGTRLTVV.

The table lists this clonotype with many counts. The chain recombines TRBV24-1 with TRBJ1-2; D call uncertain. There are 12 residues in the CDR3. CDR1 KGHDR and CDR2 SFDVKD come from the germline V gene. The V end was cut by 5 bases, the J end by 8 bases, with 11 bases between. In nucleotides, the CDR3 is TGTGCCACCAGTGGCGGGCCAGGCGGCTACACCTTC. This codes for CATSGGPGGYTF.

This rearrangement joins TRBV15 to TRBJ2-5; possibly TRBD1 for D (6 bases). Germline lookup yields CDR1 LNHNV and CDR2 YYDKDF (reference sequence). The CDR3 loop spans 16 amino acids. V lost 3 bases to trimming and J lost 7 bases, with 21 bases between them. CDR3 region: CATSSEAGAQETTQYF. CDR3 bases: TGTGCCACCAGCAGCGAGGCAGGGGCCCAGGAAACGACCCAGTACTTC.

The CDR3 DNA reads TGTGCCAGCAGCTTTAGTTTCATGTCAGGGGGCGTGTACACCGGGGAGCTGTTTTTT. Amino acid sequence: CASSFSFMSGGVYTGELFF. The rearrangement uses TRBV7-6 and TRBJ2-2, with 8 bases that match TRBD1. J gave up 3 bases and V 3 bases, and 15 bases lay outside the gene matches. Germline CDR1 is SGHVS and CDR2 is FNYEAQ. There are 19 residues in the CDR3.